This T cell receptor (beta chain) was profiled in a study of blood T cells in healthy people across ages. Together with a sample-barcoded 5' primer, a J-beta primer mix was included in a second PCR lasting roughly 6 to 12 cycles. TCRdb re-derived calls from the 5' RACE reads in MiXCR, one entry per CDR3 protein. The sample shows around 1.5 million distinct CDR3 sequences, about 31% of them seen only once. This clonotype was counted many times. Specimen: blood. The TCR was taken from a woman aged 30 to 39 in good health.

The CDR3 nucleotides read TGTGCCAGCAGCGGGCCACTCTCCTACGAGCAGTACTTC. Amino acids: CASSGPLSYEQYF. This sequence joins TRBV9 and TRBJ2-7; D gene unclear. Germline V gene data show CDR1 as SGDLS and CDR2 as YYNGEE. Trimming took off 3 bases at V and 0 bases at J, with 7 bases between the two ends. The CDR3 sequence is 13 residues long.